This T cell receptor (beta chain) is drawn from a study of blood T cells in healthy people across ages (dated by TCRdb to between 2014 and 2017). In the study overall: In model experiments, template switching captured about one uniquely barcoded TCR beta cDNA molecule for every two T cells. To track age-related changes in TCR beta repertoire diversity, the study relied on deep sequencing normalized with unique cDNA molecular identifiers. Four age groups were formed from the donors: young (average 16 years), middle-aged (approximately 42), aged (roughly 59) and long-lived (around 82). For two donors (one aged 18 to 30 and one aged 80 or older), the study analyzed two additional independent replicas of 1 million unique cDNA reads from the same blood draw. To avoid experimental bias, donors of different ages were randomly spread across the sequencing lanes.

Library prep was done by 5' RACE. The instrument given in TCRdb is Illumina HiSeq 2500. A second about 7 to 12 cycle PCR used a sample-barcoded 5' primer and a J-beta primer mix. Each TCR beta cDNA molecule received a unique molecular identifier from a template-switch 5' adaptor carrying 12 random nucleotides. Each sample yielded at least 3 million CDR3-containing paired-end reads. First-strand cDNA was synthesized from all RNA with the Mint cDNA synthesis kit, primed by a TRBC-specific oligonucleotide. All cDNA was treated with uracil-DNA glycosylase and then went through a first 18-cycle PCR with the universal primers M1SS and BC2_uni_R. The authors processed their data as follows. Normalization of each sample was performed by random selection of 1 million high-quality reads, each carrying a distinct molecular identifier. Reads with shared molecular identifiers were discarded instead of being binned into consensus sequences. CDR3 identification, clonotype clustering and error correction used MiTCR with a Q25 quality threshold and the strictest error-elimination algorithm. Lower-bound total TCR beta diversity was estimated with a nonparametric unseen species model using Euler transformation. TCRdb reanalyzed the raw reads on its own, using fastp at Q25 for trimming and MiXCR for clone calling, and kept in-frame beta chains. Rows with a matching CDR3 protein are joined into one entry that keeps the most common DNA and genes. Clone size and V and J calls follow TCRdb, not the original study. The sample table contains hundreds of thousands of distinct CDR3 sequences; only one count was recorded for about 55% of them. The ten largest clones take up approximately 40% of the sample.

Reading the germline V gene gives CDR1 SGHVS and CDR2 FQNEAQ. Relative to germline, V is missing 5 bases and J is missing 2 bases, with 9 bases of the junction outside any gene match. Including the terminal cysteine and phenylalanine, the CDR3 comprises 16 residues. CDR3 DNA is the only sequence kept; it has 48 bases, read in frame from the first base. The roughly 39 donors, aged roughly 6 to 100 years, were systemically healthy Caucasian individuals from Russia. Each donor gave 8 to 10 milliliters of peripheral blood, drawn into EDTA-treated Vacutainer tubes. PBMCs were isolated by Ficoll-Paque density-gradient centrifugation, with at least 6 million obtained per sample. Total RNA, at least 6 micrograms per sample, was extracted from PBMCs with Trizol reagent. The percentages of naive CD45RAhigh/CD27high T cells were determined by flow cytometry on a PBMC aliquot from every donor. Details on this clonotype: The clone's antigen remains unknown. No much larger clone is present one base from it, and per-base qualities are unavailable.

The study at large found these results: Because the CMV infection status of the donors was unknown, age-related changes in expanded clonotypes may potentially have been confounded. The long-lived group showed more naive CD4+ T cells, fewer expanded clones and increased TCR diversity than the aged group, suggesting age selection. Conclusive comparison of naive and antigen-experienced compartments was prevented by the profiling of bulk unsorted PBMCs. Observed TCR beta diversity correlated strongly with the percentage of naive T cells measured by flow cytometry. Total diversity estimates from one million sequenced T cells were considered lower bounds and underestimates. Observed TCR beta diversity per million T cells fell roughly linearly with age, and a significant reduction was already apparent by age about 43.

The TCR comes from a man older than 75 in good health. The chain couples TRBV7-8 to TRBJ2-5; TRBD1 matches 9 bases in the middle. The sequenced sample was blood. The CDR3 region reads CASSRGTGTGQETQYF. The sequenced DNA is TGTGCCAGCAGCCGTGGAACCGGGACAGGGCAAGAGACCCAGTACTTC.